In this sample, the clone carrying this T cell receptor beta chain turned up many times. The sample comes from a study of shared clonotypes between healthy human individuals. The CDR3 spans 12 residues. Between the trimmed V and J ends, which lost 7 bases and 3 bases, there was a span of 7 bases. Germline assignment: CDR1 MNHNS and CDR2 SASEGT. TCRdb's table, derived via immunoSEQ multiplex PCR, lists solely in-frame clones and lacks some. The data show 1,100,000 or so clones, with approximately 78% seen just once and approximately 0.5% held by the top ten. Sequenced input: memory CD4+ T cells from PBMCs. Described subset: CD45RA-negative fraction. This clonotype originated in a man aged 18 to 30 in good health. Some clones in this sample may be carry-over from other donors' samples. V usage is TRBV6-1 and J usage is TRBJ1-5; D ambiguous. The CDR3 spells CASTYPNQPQHF. The DNA of the CDR3 is TGTGCCAGCACTTACCCCAATCAGCCCCAGCATTTT.